Below are 5 T cell receptor beta chains sequenced from a single sample in a study of graft-versus-host responses after intestinal transplantation. Clones were read by immunoSEQ multiplex PCR, and TCRdb kept only the in-frame ones, dropping some. The top ten hold about 0.2% of the sample, which has about 90,000 clones, about 95% seen once. Their specific antigens are unknown. The sample was unstimulated CD4+ T cells sorted from spleen or lymph node cells, taken before transplant. Source of these receptors: a human donor who was the organ donor for an intestinal transplant.

The chain carries TRBV11-3 and TRBJ2-3; TRBD1 matches 10 bases. The germline V gene encodes CDR1 SGHNT and CDR2 YENEEA. Germline trimming cut 1 base from V and 2 bases from J; bases unmatched to any gene: 3. The length of the CDR3 is 16 residues. In DNA form, the CDR3 reads TGTGCCAGCAGCTTAGGACAGGGGGCTGTCACAGATACGCAGTATTTT. It specifies CASSLGQGAVTDTQYF. Combining the CDR3 with reference TRBV11-3 and TRBJ2-3 gives the whole variable domain EAGVVQSPRYKIIEKKQPVAFWCNPISGHNTLYWYLQNLGQGPELLIRYENEEAVDDSQLPKDRFSAERLKGVDSTLKIQPAELGDSAVYLCASSLGQGAVTDTQYFGPGTRLTVL.

The V gene is TRBV9, the J gene TRBJ1-1; TRBD1 matches at 7 bases. This CDR3 has 15 residues. CDR1 and CDR2 (germline): SGDLS, YYNGEE. V shed 3 bases and J 2 bases; nucleotides not matched to a gene: 7. The CDR3 nucleotides are TGTGCCAGCAGCGCGCCCGGGACAGTAAACACTGAAGCTTTCTTT. Protein product: CASSAPGTVNTEAFF.

The rearrangement uses TRBV28 and TRBJ1-1; D not resolved. CDR1 is MDHEN, CDR2 SYDVKM, per germline. V lost 7 bases and J 1 base, leaving 25 bases between the germline ends. The CDR3 is made up of 18 amino acids. CDR3 sequence reads: CASTVSNSHPRSNTEAFF. DNA of the CDR3: TGTGCCAGCACAGTTTCCAATAGCCATCCTCGGTCGAACACTGAAGCTTTCTTT.

The chain combines TRBV19 with TRBJ2-6; 7 bases agree with TRBD2. V dropped 2 bases and J dropped 0; count of bases not matched to a gene: 7. Per germline, CDR1 LNHDA and CDR2 SQIVND (reference sequence). This CDR3 has 18 amino acids. This CDR3 is CASSIRPGGFSGANVLTF. In DNA, the CDR3 is TGTGCCAGTAGTATACGGCCGGGGGGATTCTCTGGGGCCAACGTCCTGACTTTC.

This clone was detected only once. This chain uses TRBV10-3 with TRBJ1-2; D uncertain. Per the germline V gene, CDR1 is ENHRY and CDR2 is SYGVKD. The CDR3 contains 14 residues. Trimming shortened V by 5 bases and J by 10 bases, and 20 bases separated the two germline ends. The CDR3 here is CAISTHKKDLAYTF. The CDR3 nucleotides read TGTGCCATCAGTACTCATAAAAAGGACCTTGCCTACACCTTC.